This T cell receptor beta chain is drawn from a study of blood T cell repertoires in COVID-19. Study in general: In each case, the material was cDNA or gDNA derived from T cells, B-cell-depleted T cells, or PBMCs.

Germline CDR1 SGHVS, CDR2 FQNEAQ. The junction had 2 bases not matched to a gene; V was cut back by 4 bases and J by 3 bases. The CDR3 spans 13 residues. Original analysis: Reference gene primer amplification in the assay estimated nucleated cell counts. Assay: immunoSEQ multiplex PCR; the TCRdb copy retains only in-frame clones and omits some. The V and J calls and the clone size are those of that table, but D and trimming were determined from the DNA. This table holds 360,000 or so clones, around 83% found once. The recovered donors of Cohort 3 showed two negative PCRs, clearance, or symptom resolution.

The sequence was collected from a woman aged 45-65 years who had recovered from COVID-19. Sequenced sample: PBMCs or T cells enriched from blood (not recorded which). The V call is TRBV7-8, the J call TRBJ2-5; 7 nucleotides line up with TRBD2. DNA for the CDR3: TGTGCCAGCAGCTCCAGCGGGAAAGAGACCCAGTACTTC. Encoded protein: CASSSSGKETQYF.